A selection of T cell receptor beta chains follows, all from one sample in a study of CD8+ T cells in alopecia areata. The assay was immunoSEQ multiplex PCR, and TCRdb's table has in-frame clones only and misses some. The table records about 270,000 clones, 50% to 75% of them present only once. The material was CD4+ T cells sorted from blood, obtained at week 52, from a patient treated with tofacitinib. All receptors derive from a human donor with alopecia areata. The CDR3 runs from the conserved cysteine through the conserved F or W. A D gene is named only where the DNA matches it firmly. Rows give clone size only sometimes, using once, few, many, or a class for an expanded clone.

TRBV29-1,12,TRBJ2-7,NA,NA,CSATGQVYEQYF,TGCAGCGCCACAGGGCAGGTCTACGAGCAGTACTTC
TRBV4-3,16,TRBJ1-2,NA,NA,CASSQDLKSLGYGYTF,TGCGCCAGCAGCCAAGATTTGAAGTCCCTTGGGTATGGCTACACCTTC
TRBV7-9,15,TRBJ2-3,NA,many,CASSSRLESTDTQYF,TGTGCCAGCAGCTCGAGACTAGAAAGCACAGATACGCAGTATTTT
TRBV7-8,14,TRBJ1-5,TRBD1,NA,CASSGLDRGQPQHF,TGTGCCAGCAGCGGCCTTGACAGGGGTCAGCCCCAGCATTTT
TRBV20-1,11,TRBJ1-1,TRBD1,few,CSAGQDTEAFF,TGCAGTGCTGGACAGGACACTGAAGCTTTCTTT
TRBV10-3,15,TRBJ2-5,NA,NA,CAINSPGTDQETQYF,TGTGCCATCAATTCTCCCGGGACGGATCAAGAGACCCAGTACTTC
TRBV6-6,15,TRBJ2-1,TRBD2,many,CASSSRESSYNEQFF,TGTGCCAGCAGTTCGCGGGAGAGCTCCTACAATGAGCAGTTCTTC
TRBV15,14,TRBJ1-6,TRBD1,few,CATQDDRGFSPLHF,TGTGCCACCCAAGATGACAGGGGCTTCTCACCCCTCCACTTT
TRBV14,15,TRBJ2-7,NA,NA,CASSQDGQGSYEQYF,TGTGCCAGCAGCCAAGATGGGCAGGGTTCCTACGAGCAGTACTTC
TRBV6-5,15,TRBJ1-1,TRBD1,few,CASSITGTANTEAFF,TGTGCCAGCAGCATAACTGGGACAGCGAACACTGAAGCTTTCTTT
TRBV7-9,13,TRBJ2-7,NA,NA,CASSLVGGYEQYF,TGTGCCAGCAGCTTAGTCGGTGGCTACGAGCAGTACTTC
TRBV7-9,13,TRBJ1-2,NA,NA,CASSPRQKDGYTF,TGTGCCAGCAGCCCCCGACAGAAGGATGGCTACACCTTC
TRBV6-5,11,TRBJ2-7,NA,NA,CAISEGGEQYF,TGTGCCATCAGTGAGGGCGGGGAGCAGTACTTC
TRBV29-1,14,TRBJ2-5,TRBD2,NA,CSVVIAGGQETQYF,TGCAGCGTTGTCATAGCGGGGGGTCAAGAGACCCAGTACTTC
TRBV7-9,14,TRBJ2-7,NA,NA,CASKAGTAALEQYF,TGTGCCAGCAAAGCAGGGACCGCGGCCCTCGAGCAGTACTTC
TRBV6-5,13,TRBJ2-1,TRBD2,NA,CASRTGTSREQFF,TGTGCCAGCAGAACCGGGACTAGCCGTGAGCAGTTCTTC
TRBV15,14,TRBJ1-5,NA,NA,CATSRPGAGQPQHF,TGTGCCACCAGCAGACCAGGGGCCGGCCAGCCCCAGCATTTT
TRBV6-6,14,TRBJ2-4,TRBD1,few,CASSYWGQGNIQYF,TGTGCCAGCAGTTACTGGGGACAGGGGAACATTCAGTACTTC
TRBV14,15,TRBJ1-1,TRBD1,few,CASSPQGQWNTEAFF,TGTGCCAGCAGCCCTCAGGGACAGTGGAACACTGAAGCTTTCTTT
TRBV9,14,TRBJ2-1,NA,NA,CASSVDGSYNEQFF,TGTGCCAGCAGCGTAGATGGCTCCTACAATGAGCAGTTCTTC
TRBV10-3,13,TRBJ2-5,NA,NA,CAISSGLWETQYF,TGTGCCATCAGCTCCGGACTTTGGGAGACCCAGTACTTC
TRBV14,13,TRBJ1-2,NA,NA,CASSQKVNYGYTF,TGTGCCAGCAGCCAAAAGGTTAACTATGGCTACACCTTC
TRBV14,17,TRBJ2-1,TRBD2,few,CASSHMRTSGPYNEQFF,TGTGCCAGCAGCCATATGAGGACTAGCGGACCATACAATGAGCAGTTCTTC
TRBV5-1,15,TRBJ1-2,NA,NA,CASSLQQGANYGYTF,TGCGCCAGCAGCTTGCAGCAGGGAGCTAACTATGGCTACACCTTC
TRBV4-1,16,TRBJ2-2,NA,few,CASRDIRGPNTGELFF,TGCGCCAGCCGGGACATCCGGGGTCCGAACACCGGGGAGCTGTTTTTT
TRBV10-3,11,TRBJ1-1,NA,NA,CASTQNTEAFF,TGTGCCTCGACCCAGAACACTGAAGCTTTCTTT
TRBV19,13,TRBJ2-7,NA,NA,CASSFLGTYEQYF,TGTGCCAGTAGTTTCTTGGGTACCTACGAGCAGTACTTC
TRBV7-6,14,TRBJ2-5,NA,NA,CASSLIGGGETQYF,TGTGCCAGCAGCTTAATTGGAGGGGGAGAGACCCAGTACTTC
TRBV9,17,TRBJ2-2,TRBD1,NA,CASSIRADRGYTGELFF,TGTGCCAGCAGCATCCGGGCGGACAGGGGGTACACCGGGGAGCTGTTTTTT
TRBV5-6,12,TRBJ1-4,NA,NA,CASSRPAEKLFF,TGTGCCAGCAGCCGACCCGCCGAAAAACTGTTTTTT
TRBV7-9,13,TRBJ1-1,NA,few,CASSQDRNTEAFF,TGCGCCAGCAGCCAAGACAGGAACACTGAAGCTTTCTTT
TRBV30,17,TRBJ1-1,NA,NA,CAWSVWGAPGVNTEAFF,TGTGCCTGGAGTGTATGGGGGGCGCCGGGTGTGAACACTGAAGCTTTCTTT
TRBV30,13,TRBJ2-3,NA,few,CAWSRQARDTQYF,TGTGCCTGGAGTCGTCAGGCACGAGATACGCAGTATTTT
TRBV18,13,TRBJ1-1,NA,NA,CASSDGPNTEAFF,TGTGCCAGCTCCGACGGTCCGAACACTGAAGCTTTCTTT